Many counts were recorded for the clone carrying this T cell receptor beta chain. Germline CDR1 and CDR2: ENHRY and SYGVKD. The CDR3 consists of 12 residues. V dropped 5 bases and J dropped 2 bases, with 7 bases sitting between them. These data belong to a study of blood T cells in healthy people across ages. With a J-beta primer mix and a sample-barcoded 5' primer, a second PCR ran roughly 6 to 12 cycles. Template switching added a 12-random-nucleotide identifier to every cDNA molecule. TCRdb analysed the 5' RACE reads with MiXCR anew, one entry per CDR3 protein. Of 1,300,000 or so distinct CDR3 sequences listed, approximately 60% were seen once; the top ten hold 6.5% to 8%. Isolating PBMCs gave at least 6 million of these cells per sample.

Source material: blood. This clonotype originated in a man between 18 and 29 years old in good health. The chain combines TRBV10-3 with TRBJ2-7; no firm D call. This chain's CDR3 is CAISPGTYEQYF. CDR3 sequence (DNA): TGTGCCATCAGTCCAGGAACCTACGAGCAGTACTTC.